This is a list of T cell receptor beta chains from one sample in a study of blood T cell repertoires in COVID-19. Method: immunoSEQ multiplex PCR; TCRdb's copy keeps in-frame clones and lacks some. The sample carries some 150,000 clones, roughly 84% recorded once. Sequenced material: peripheral blood. These receptors were collected from a woman aged 45-60 years with acute or convalescent COVID-19. CDR3s include the opening cysteine and the closing phenylalanine or tryptophan. The D gene is left open where the match is weak. Size is omitted from some rows. Given values are once, few, many or a class for expanded clones.

len	d_gene	v_gene	abundance	j_gene	CDR3aa	CDR3nt
16	TRBD2	TRBV7-8	NA	TRBJ2-1	CASSLGASGSLNEQFF	TGTGCCAGCAGCTTAGGGGCTAGCGGGAGCCTCAATGAGCAGTTCTTC
14	TRBD1	TRBV30	NA	TRBJ1-1	CAWSKNRGTTEAFF	TGTGCCTGGAGTAAGAACAGGGGGACCACTGAAGCTTTCTTT
14	TRBD2	TRBV2	NA	TRBJ2-7	CASSAFSRPSGTYF	TGTGCCAGCAGTGCGTTCTCGAGGCCTAGCGGGACCTATTTC
14	TRBD1	TRBV4-2	NA	TRBJ1-2	CASSSRDSNYGYTF	TGTGCCAGCAGCAGCCGGGACAGTAACTATGGCTACACCTTC
15	TRBD1	TRBV18	NA	TRBJ1-2	CASSPTDRVDYGYTF	TGTGCCAGCTCACCCACCGACAGGGTTGACTATGGCTACACCTTC
15	TRBD1	TRBV2	few	TRBJ1-2	CASRRDRGGSYGYTF	TGTGCCAGCAGACGAGACAGGGGAGGCAGCTATGGCTACACCTTC
14	NA	TRBV4-2	NA	TRBJ1-3	CASSQDFGQNTIYF	TGTGCCAGCAGCCAAGATTTCGGTCAAAACACCATATATTTT
14	TRBD1	TRBV7-9	NA	TRBJ1-1	CASSRFQGVTEAFF	TGTGCCAGCAGCCGGTTTCAGGGGGTCACTGAAGCTTTCTTT
14	NA	TRBV6-2/TRBV6-3	NA	TRBJ2-7	CASSYVVLGEEQYF	TGTGCCAGCAGTTACGTTGTCCTAGGTGAGGAGCAGTACTTC
17	TRBD2	TRBV4-3	NA	TRBJ2-7	CASSQEAGIAGANEQYF	TGCGCCAGCAGCCAAGAGGCGGGAATAGCGGGGGCTAACGAGCAGTACTTC
14	NA	TRBV11-3	NA	TRBJ2-5	CASSLDSPSGTQYF	TGTGCCAGCAGCTTAGATTCGCCGTCGGGGACCCAGTACTTC
18	TRBD2	TRBV28	NA	TRBJ2-3	CASSWGLAEQSSTDTQYF	TGTGCCAGCAGTTGGGGACTAGCGGAGCAGTCTAGCACAGATACGCAGTATTTT
15	TRBD1	TRBV28	NA	TRBJ2-7	CASSQDRVPPYEQYF	TGTGCCAGCAGCCAAGACAGGGTCCCCCCCTACGAGCAGTACTTC
13	TRBD1	TRBV30	NA	TRBJ1-2	CAWSAQAGTAETF	TGTGCCTGGAGTGCCCAAGCCGGGACAGCGGAAACCTTC
11	NA	TRBV6-6	NA	TRBJ1-2	CATDRNYGYTF	TGTGCCACGGACAGAAACTATGGCTACACCTTC
18	TRBD2	TRBV5-4	once	TRBJ2-3	CASSLKRLAGGISDTQYF	TGTGCCAGCAGCTTAAAACGACTAGCGGGGGGGATATCAGATACGCAGTATTTT
15	TRBD2	TRBV7-9	NA	TRBJ2-2	CASNLLAGAAGELFF	TGTGCCAGCAACCTACTAGCGGGAGCCGCCGGGGAGCTGTTTTTT
14	NA	TRBV6-2/TRBV6-3	NA	TRBJ2-7	CASSLLRGSYEQYF	TGTGCCAGCAGCCTCCTTCGGGGCTCCTACGAGCAGTACTTC
13	NA	TRBV6-5	NA	TRBJ1-2	CASSWGTNYGYTF	TGTGCCAGCAGTTGGGGCACTAACTATGGCTACACCTTC
15	TRBD2	TRBV7-3	NA	TRBJ2-7	CASSLSGGGPYEQYF	TGTGCCAGCAGCTTATCAGGCGGGGGGCCCTACGAGCAGTACTTC
16	NA	TRBV21-1	NA	TRBJ1-2	CASSKAPGTANYGYTF	TGTGCCAGCAGCAAAGCGCCCGGGACAGCAAACTATGGCTACACCTTC
16	TRBD2	TRBV9	NA	TRBJ2-1	CASSTRGLAGWDEQFF	TGTGCCAGCAGCACCAGGGGACTAGCGGGATGGGATGAGCAGTTCTTC
10	NA	TRBV3-1/TRBV3-2	NA	TRBJ2-1	CASRSREQFF	TGTGCCAGCAGATCCCGGGAGCAGTTCTTC
19	TRBD2	TRBV5-1	few	TRBJ2-1	CASSSPGLAGRSSYNEQFF	TGCGCCAGCAGCTCCCCGGGACTAGCGGGCAGGAGCTCCTACAATGAGCAGTTCTTC
14	NA	TRBV5-5	NA	TRBJ1-5	CASSAYGGNQPQHF	TGTGCCAGCAGCGCCTACGGGGGCAATCAGCCCCAGCATTTT
14	NA	TRBV27	few	TRBJ2-1	CASRPWGGGNEQFF	TGTGCCAGCAGACCCTGGGGGGGCGGCAATGAGCAGTTCTTC
17	TRBD2	TRBV18	NA	TRBJ2-1	CASSPSRLAGGLNEQFF	TGTGCCAGCTCACCAAGCAGGCTAGCGGGAGGGCTAAATGAGCAGTTCTTC
14	NA	TRBV27	few	TRBJ1-1	CASSTRDWLTEAFF	TGTGCCAGCAGTACGAGGGATTGGTTAACTGAAGCTTTCTTT
15	NA	TRBV5-5	once	TRBJ1-5	CASSLGQNSNQPQHF	TGTGCCAGCAGCTTGGGACAGAATAGCAATCAGCCCCAGCATTTT
14	NA	TRBV2	NA	TRBJ1-5	CASQSKGANQPQHF	TGTGCCAGCCAGTCGAAAGGGGCGAATCAGCCCCAGCATTTT
16	NA	TRBV7-3	once	TRBJ2-2	CASSFLASENTGELFF	TGTGCCAGCAGCTTTTTGGCTAGCGAGAACACCGGGGAGCTGTTTTTT
14	NA	TRBV6-5	NA	TRBJ1-1	CASIKTGTPAEAFF	TGTGCCAGCATTAAAACAGGGACCCCCGCTGAAGCTTTCTTT
14	TRBD1	TRBV7-2	few	TRBJ1-5	CASSGTGGSQPQHF	TGTGCCAGCAGCGGGACAGGGGGCAGTCAGCCCCAGCATTTT
13	NA	TRBV3-1/TRBV3-2	NA	TRBJ1-2	CASSQEGPGGYTF	TGTGCCAGCAGCCAAGAAGGGCCGGGGGGCTACACCTTC
17	TRBD2	TRBV7-8	NA	TRBJ2-2	CASSLVGLAGNTGELFF	TGTGCCAGCAGCTTAGTTGGGTTAGCGGGGAACACCGGGGAGCTGTTTTTT
16	NA	TRBV5-1	NA	TRBJ1-1	CASSYGSGAMGSEAFF	TGCGCCAGCAGCTACGGATCAGGGGCTATGGGCTCTGAAGCTTTCTTT
17	TRBD1	TRBV27	NA	TRBJ2-2	CASSLPKTGGRPGELFF	TGTGCCAGCAGTTTACCGAAGACAGGGGGTCGGCCCGGGGAGCTGTTTTTT
16	TRBD1	TRBV5-1	NA	TRBJ2-7	CASSATWIGTAYEQYF	TGCGCCAGCAGCGCAACCTGGATCGGGACAGCCTACGAGCAGTACTTC
14	NA	TRBV30	NA	TRBJ2-7	CAWSGGGSSYEQYF	TGTGCCTGGAGTGGCGGAGGGAGCTCCTACGAGCAGTACTTC
12	NA	TRBV6-4	once	TRBJ1-2	CASSQQGSGYTF	TGTGCCAGCAGTCAACAGGGTAGCGGCTACACCTTC
13	NA	TRBV2	once	TRBJ1-4	CASSPSFAAELFF	TGTGCCAGCAGTCCTTCGTTTGCGGCGGAACTGTTTTTT
16	NA	TRBV19	NA	TRBJ1-3	CASSIDNVSHGNTIYF	TGTGCCAGTAGTATAGATAACGTCTCACACGGAAACACCATATATTTT
15	TRBD1	TRBV10-3	NA	TRBJ1-2	CAIRGVGTGSGGYTF	TGTGCCATCAGGGGAGTGGGGACAGGGAGCGGTGGCTACACCTTC
16	TRBD1	TRBV5-1	NA	TRBJ1-4	CASSLGPGQGDEKLFF	TGCGCCAGCAGCTTGGGCCCGGGACAGGGAGATGAAAAACTGTTTTTT
12	TRBD1	TRBV12-3/TRBV12-4	NA	TRBJ2-7	CASSAGTDEQYF	TGTGCCAGCAGTGCTGGGACAGACGAGCAGTACTTC
15	TRBD1	TRBV5-1	NA	TRBJ2-5	CASSPDRGSQETQYF	TGCGCCAGCAGCCCGGACAGGGGAAGCCAAGAGACCCAGTACTTC
17	TRBD2	TRBV19	NA	TRBJ2-3	CASSIDIGGRITDTQYF	TGTGCCAGTAGTATAGATATTGGCGGGAGAATCACAGATACGCAGTATTTT
12	NA	TRBV6-5	once	TRBJ2-7	CASRRDPYEQYF	TGTGCCAGCAGGCGGGACCCCTACGAGCAGTACTTC
11	TRBD1	TRBV19	few	TRBJ1-3	CASRRQGPIYF	TGTGCCAGCCGACGACAGGGTCCCATATATTTT
18	TRBD2	TRBV9	few	TRBJ2-5	CASSVAGSGGAAKETQYF	TGTGCCAGCAGCGTAGCCGGTAGCGGGGGGGCCGCTAAAGAGACCCAGTACTTC
14	TRBD1	TRBV20-1	NA	TRBJ2-6	CSASTGVGANVLTF	TGCAGTGCTAGTACAGGGGTAGGGGCCAACGTCCTGACTTTC
18	TRBD1	TRBV27	NA	TRBJ2-7	CASSSPLRTGQTSYEQYF	TGTGCCAGCAGTTCCCCCCTAAGGACAGGGCAAACCTCCTACGAGCAGTACTTC